This T cell receptor (beta chain) was retrieved from a study of blood T cell repertoires in COVID-19 (dated by TCRdb to about 2020). Concerning the study at large: The collaborator samples originated in the United States, Italy and Spain and spanned the acute and convalescent phases of COVID-19. A freely available public database, intended as a resource for researchers studying the immune response to SARS-CoV-2, is where the repertoires were released. The samples were drawn from the first 160 participants of the ongoing ImmuneRACE study and from more than 1,000 subjects provided by 6 global collaborators. The sample metadata nearly always contained a de-identified subject ID, COVID-19 status, age in years and sex. The prospective study material was composed of cDNA or gDNA derived from T cells, B-cell-depleted T cells, or PBMCs. Where available, HLA class I and class II types were obtained from metadata supplied by the sample provider rather than from assay-based typing. The dataset comprised deeply sampled blood TCRbeta repertoires from subjects exposed to, actively infected with, or recovered from COVID-19.

Participants in the prospective study were enrolled through a virtual design, were aged about 18 to 100 years, and lived in roughly 25 United States geographic areas. To assign participants to cohorts, the prospective study relied on clinical history that participants themselves reported in a screening survey and a study questionnaire. Recovered participants in ImmuneRACE Cohort 3 were defined as having two consecutive negative NP/OP PCR tests, clearance from a healthcare professional, or resolution of symptoms. In the prospective study, whole blood, serum and a nasopharyngeal or oropharyngeal swab were collected from each participant by mobile phlebotomists. Over a roughly two-month period, participants in the prospective study had the option of providing additional blood draws and questionnaires. Before DNA extraction, blood samples from the prospective study were shipped at room temperature or frozen.

In regard to this clone: This receptor's antigen is unknown. The sample holds no much larger clone one base away, and base qualities are not on file.

TCRbeta CDR3 regions were amplified from genomic DNA using the immunoSEQ Assay, a bias-controlled multiplex PCR. The original pipeline was this. Nucleated cell counts per sample were estimated from amplification of reference gene primers within the assay. To quantify the absolute abundance of each unique TCRbeta CDR3 rearrangement, sequence reads were collapsed and filtered. For each sample, productive Simpson clonality was calculated as the square root of Simpson's diversity index across productive rearrangements. What TCRdb holds here is the immuneACCESS table cut down to in-frame rearrangements. Part of the clones is not present; checked against another copy, under half of the missing clones reflect an unresolved V gene, and the others are unexplained. D and trimming come from the DNA, and the V and J calls and clone size come from that table. In all, the sample holds about 250,000 clones, and about 87% of those were seen once. 3% of the sample goes to the ten largest clones.

Study-wide findings and limitations: The amount of clinical and demographic metadata varied by source and participant and was provided uncurated.

Trimming removed 3 bases from V and 2 bases from J; the gene matches leave 1 base unexplained. Inclusive of the bounding cysteine and phenylalanine, the CDR3 is 13 residues long. Here the CDR3 DNA is all that survives: 39 bases in frame from base 1. CDR1 and CDR2, per the germline V gene, are KGHSH and LQKENI. The rearranged chain carries TRBV18 and TRBJ2-7, and 7 junctional nucleotides match TRBD1. This TCR was sampled from a woman aged 45 to 65 who had recovered from COVID-19. Sequenced: PBMCs or T cells enriched from blood (not recorded which). The DNA reads as follows: TGTGCCAGCTCACCCGGGACAGCCTACGAGCAGTACTTC. It translates to CASSPGTAYEQYF.